This T cell receptor (beta chain) was sequenced for a study of cytomegalovirus exposure and HLA in healthy donors. Regarding the study as a whole: On later analysis, the bulk of CMV-associated TCR beta chains appeared to be HLA-restricted. It was assumed in the presence/absence analyses that sequencing depth was roughly uniform across donors.

With 60 Vbeta and 13 Jbeta primers, the PCR was carried out. Clones were sequenced by immunoSEQ multiplex PCR, and TCRdb holds only the in-frame ones, with some missing. The sample lists about 140,000 clones; roughly 87% were seen once. Comments on this clone: The antigen is not known.

The length of the CDR3 is 14 residues. V lost 0 bases and J lost 6, with 13 bases in between. The germline CDR1 and CDR2 sequences are SGHRS and YFSETQ. The chain links TRBV5-1 to TRBJ2-7, with D unclear. This clonotype originated in a woman aged 40 to 50 in good health and CMV-seronegative. The sample comprised PBMCs. This CDR3 is CASSLVARRFEQYF. The CDR3 DNA follows: TGCGCCAGCAGCTTGGTTGCTAGAAGGTTCGAGCAGTACTTC. The complete variable domain, with remaining parts taken from reference TRBV5-1 and TRBJ2-7, reads KAGVTQTPRYLIKTRGQQVTLSCSPISGHRSVSWYQQTPGQGLQFLFEYFSETQRNKGNFPGRFSGRQFSNSRSEMNVSTLELGDSALYLCASSLVARRFEQYFGPGTRLTVT.